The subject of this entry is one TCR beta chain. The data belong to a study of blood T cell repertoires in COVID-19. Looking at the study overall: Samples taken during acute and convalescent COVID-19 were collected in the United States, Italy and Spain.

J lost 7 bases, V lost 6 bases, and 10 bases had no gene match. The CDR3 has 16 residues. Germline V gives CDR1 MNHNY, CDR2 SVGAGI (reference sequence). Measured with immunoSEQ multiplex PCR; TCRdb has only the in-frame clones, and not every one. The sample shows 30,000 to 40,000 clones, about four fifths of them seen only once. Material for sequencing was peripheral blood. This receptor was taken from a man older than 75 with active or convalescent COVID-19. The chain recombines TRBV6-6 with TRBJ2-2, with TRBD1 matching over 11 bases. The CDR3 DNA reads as TGTGCCAGCAGCGATCCCGGACAGGGGGCGGGCGGGGAGCTGTTTTTT. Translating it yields CASSDPGQGAGGELFF.